This entry describes one TCR beta chain. The target of this receptor is not known. Base qualities were left out, and no much larger clone turns up one base away. From cysteine to phenylalanine, the CDR3 is 16 amino acids long. Only CDR3 DNA is held: 48 bases, read in frame from base 1. Based on the germline V gene, the CDR1 and CDR2 sequences are SGHVS and FNYEAQ. The V end gives up 6 bases and the J end 4 bases, leaving 12 bases in the junction not matched to a gene. This record comes from a study of T cell responses to AZD1222 COVID-19 vaccine (dated by TCRdb to the early 2020s). Looking at the study overall: Because spike-specific TCR depth and breadth did not differ between the two schedules, AZD1222 recipients who got a second dose at roughly 4 weeks were pooled with those who got a second dose at roughly 12 weeks. A total of 233 trial participants underwent TCR sequencing, of whom roughly 210 received two doses of AZD1222 and around 26 received two doses of the MenACWY control vaccine. Trial participants were enrolled by age into 18-55, 56-69 and 70-plus year subgroups, with around 140, 26 and 57 TCR-sequenced participants respectively. Broad study findings and their caveats: After two AZD1222 doses, both the breadth and the depth of spike-specific TCRs were significantly higher than at day 0 and than in MenACWY recipients. Participants were mostly white British and included more females than males, and it was suggested by the authors that clonal diversity may have been underestimated. Reportedly, almost half of the unique spike-specific TCRs recognized epitopes lying outside the regions that are mutated in the B.1.351 and B.1.1.7 variants. Because no samples from the day 14 peak response were available, repertoires could be characterized only after the peak T cell response. The whole spike protein was spanned by vaccine-associated CD4 TCRs, and dominant responses were seen in regions 160-218 and 743-854. Conclusions about previously exposed vaccinees are limited, since just a handful of AZD1222 recipients were seropositive for SARS-CoV-2 at baseline. The 56-69-year group was small, and its depth increase did not reach significance, likely because of low power.

The intended sense of this specimen's time point label: baseline before first vaccination. The vaccinee samples were drawn from two UK trials, COV001 and COV002, one of which was a single-blind randomized controlled phase 2/3 trial testing AZD1222 (ChAdOx1 nCoV-19) in healthy adults. Trial participant PBMC samples were collected at day 0 and day 28 after the second dose for TCRbeta chain sequencing. The CDR3 regions of human TCRbeta chains were analyzed by immunosequencing. The authors processed their data as follows. Repertoire TCRs were checked for matches against a reference library of SARS-CoV-2-specific TCRs that had been generated using the MIRA antigen-specificity platform. Breadth was defined as the fraction of unique TCRs that were SARS-CoV-2-associated. Depth was defined as the fraction of total T cells that were SARS-CoV-2-associated. Using the MIRA data, every spike-specific TCR was mapped to the spike region that the TCR reacted to and assigned to either a CD4 or a CD8 class. Log10-transformed breadth and depth values were compared by one-way ANOVA with Sidak's multiple comparisons tests. What TCRdb holds here is the immuneACCESS table cut down to in-frame rearrangements. Part of the clones is not present; checked against another copy, under half of the missing clones reflect an unresolved V gene, and the others are unexplained. The V and J calls and clone size come from that table; D and trimming were worked out from the DNA. Recorded for this sample are around 180,000 clones; about 94% of them occurred a single time. In total, the top ten clones hold about 9.2% of the sample.

The chain couples TRBV7-6 to TRBJ2-7; the central 10 bases match TRBD2. The specimen was peripheral blood, collected on day 0 of AZD1222 vaccination. The sequence was collected from an adult in good health. The CDR3 protein sequence reads: CASSSPGGLARYEQYF. The bases read TGTGCCAGCAGTTCACCTGGGGGACTAGCGCGGTACGAGCAGTACTTC.